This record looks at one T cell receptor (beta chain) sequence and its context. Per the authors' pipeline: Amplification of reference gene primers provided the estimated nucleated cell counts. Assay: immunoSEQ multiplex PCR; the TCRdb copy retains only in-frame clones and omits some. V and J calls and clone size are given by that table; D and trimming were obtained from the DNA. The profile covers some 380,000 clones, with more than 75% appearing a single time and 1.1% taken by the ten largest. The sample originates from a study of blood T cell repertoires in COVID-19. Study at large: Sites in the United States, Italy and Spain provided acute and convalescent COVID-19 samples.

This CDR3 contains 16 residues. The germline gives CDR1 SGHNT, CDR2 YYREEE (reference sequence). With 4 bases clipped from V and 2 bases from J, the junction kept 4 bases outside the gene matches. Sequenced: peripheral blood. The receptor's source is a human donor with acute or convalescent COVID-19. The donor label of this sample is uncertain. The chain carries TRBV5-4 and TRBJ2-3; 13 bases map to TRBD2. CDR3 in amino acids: CASSEGLAGPTDTQYF. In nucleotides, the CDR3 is TGTGCCAGCAGCGAGGGACTAGCGGGACCCACAGATACGCAGTATTTT.